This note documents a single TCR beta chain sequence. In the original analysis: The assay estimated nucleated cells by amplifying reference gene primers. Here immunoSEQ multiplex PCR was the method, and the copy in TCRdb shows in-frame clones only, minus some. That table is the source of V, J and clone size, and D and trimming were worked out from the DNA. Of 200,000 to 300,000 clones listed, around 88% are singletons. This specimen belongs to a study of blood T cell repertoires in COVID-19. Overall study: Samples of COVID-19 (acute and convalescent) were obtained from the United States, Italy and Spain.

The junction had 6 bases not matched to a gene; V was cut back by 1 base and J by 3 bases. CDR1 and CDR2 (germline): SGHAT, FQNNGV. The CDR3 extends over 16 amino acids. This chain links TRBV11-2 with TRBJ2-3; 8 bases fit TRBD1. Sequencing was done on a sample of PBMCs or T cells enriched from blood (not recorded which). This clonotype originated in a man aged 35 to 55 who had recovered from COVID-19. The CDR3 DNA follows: TGTGCCAGCAGCTTAGGGACAGGGCGGATGACAGATACGCAGTATTTT. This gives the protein CASSLGTGRMTDTQYF.